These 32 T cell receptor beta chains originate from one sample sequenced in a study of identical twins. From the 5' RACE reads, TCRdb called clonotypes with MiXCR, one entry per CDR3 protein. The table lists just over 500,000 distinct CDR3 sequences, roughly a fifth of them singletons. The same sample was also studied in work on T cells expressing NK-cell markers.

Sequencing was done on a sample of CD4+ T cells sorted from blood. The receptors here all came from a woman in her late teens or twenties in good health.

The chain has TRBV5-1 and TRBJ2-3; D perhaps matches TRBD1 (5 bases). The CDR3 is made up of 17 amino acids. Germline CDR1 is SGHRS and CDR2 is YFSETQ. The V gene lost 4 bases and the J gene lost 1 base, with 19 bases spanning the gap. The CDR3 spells CASSPGAGRGGTDTQYF. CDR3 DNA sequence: TGCGCCAGCAGCCCTGGAGCAGGGCGAGGTGGCACAGATACGCAGTATTTT.

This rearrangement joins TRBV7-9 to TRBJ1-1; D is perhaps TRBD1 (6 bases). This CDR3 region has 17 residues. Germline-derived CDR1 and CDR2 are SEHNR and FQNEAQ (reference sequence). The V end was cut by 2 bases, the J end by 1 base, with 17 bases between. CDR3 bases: TGTGCCAGCAGCTTAAAAGGACAGTCATTAAAGAACACTGAAGCTTTCTTT. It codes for CASSLKGQSLKNTEAFF.

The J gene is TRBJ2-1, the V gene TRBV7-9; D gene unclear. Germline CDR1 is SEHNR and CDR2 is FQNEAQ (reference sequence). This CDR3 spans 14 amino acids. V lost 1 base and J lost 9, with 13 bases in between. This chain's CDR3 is CASSLVVRIGEQFF. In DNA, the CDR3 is TGTGCCAGCAGCTTAGTAGTCAGGATAGGTGAGCAGTTCTTC. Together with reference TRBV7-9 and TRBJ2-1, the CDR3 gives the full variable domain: DTGVSQNPRHKITKRGQNVTFRCDPISEHNRLYWYRQTLGQGPEFLTYFQNEAQLEKSRLLSDRFSAERPKGSFSTLEIQRTEQGDSAMYLCASSLVVRIGEQFFGPGTRLTVL.

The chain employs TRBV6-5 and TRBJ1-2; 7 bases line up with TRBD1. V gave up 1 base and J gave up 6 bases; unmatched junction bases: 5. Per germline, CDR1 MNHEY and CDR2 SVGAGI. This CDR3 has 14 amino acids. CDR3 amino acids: CASSYYDRVDGYTF. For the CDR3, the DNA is TGTGCCAGCAGTTACTACGACAGGGTAGATGGCTACACCTTC.

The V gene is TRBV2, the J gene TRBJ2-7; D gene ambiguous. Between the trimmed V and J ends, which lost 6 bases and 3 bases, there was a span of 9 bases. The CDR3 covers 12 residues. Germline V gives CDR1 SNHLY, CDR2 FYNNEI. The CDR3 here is CASRDGNYEQYF. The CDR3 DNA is TGTGCCAGCAGAGACGGCAACTACGAGCAGTACTTC.

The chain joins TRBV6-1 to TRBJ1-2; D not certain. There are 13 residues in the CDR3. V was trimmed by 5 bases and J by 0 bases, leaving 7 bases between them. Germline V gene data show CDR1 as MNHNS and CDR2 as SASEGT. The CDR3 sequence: CASSPAPNYGYTF. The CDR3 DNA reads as TGTGCCAGCAGTCCTGCACCTAACTATGGCTACACCTTC.

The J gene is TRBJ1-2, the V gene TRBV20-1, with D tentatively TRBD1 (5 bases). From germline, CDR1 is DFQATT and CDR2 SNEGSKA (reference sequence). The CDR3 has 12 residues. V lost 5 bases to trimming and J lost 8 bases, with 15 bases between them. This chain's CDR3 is CSAFQCRDGYTF. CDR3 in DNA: TGCAGTGCTTTCCAATGCAGGGACGGCTACACCTTC.

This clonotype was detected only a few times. CDR3 sequence: CASSFQDQPQHF. As DNA, the CDR3 is TGTGCCAGCAGTTTTCAGGATCAGCCCCAGCATTTT. The genes are TRBV6-2 or TRBV6-3 and TRBJ1-5; no clear D gene. Per the germline V gene, CDR1 is MNHEY and CDR2 is SVGEGT. V lost 4 bases and J lost 5, with 6 bases in between. This CDR3 contains 12 residues.

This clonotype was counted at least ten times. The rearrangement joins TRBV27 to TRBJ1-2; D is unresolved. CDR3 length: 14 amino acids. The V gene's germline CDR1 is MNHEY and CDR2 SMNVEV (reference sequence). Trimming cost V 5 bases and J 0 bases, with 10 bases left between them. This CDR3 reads CASSPDGTNYGYTF. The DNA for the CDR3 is TGTGCCAGCAGTCCGGACGGGACTAACTATGGCTACACCTTC.

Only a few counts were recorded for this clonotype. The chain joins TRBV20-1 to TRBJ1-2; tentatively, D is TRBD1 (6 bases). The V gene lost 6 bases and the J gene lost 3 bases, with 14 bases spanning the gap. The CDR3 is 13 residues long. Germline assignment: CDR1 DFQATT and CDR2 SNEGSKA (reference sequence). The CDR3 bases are TGCAGTGCAGAGAACAGGGACGACTATGGCTACACCTTC. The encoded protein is CSAENRDDYGYTF.

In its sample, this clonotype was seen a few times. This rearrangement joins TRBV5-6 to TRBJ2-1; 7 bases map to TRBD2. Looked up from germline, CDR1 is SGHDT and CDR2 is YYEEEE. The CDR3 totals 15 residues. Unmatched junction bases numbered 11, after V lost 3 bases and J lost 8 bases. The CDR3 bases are TGTGCCAGCAGCTCCCTAGCGGTCTTCATCGATGAGCAGTTCTTC. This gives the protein CASSSLAVFIDEQFF. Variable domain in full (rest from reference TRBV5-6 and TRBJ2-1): DAGVTQSPTHLIKTRGQQVTLRCSPKSGHDTVSWYQQALGQGPQFIFQYYEEEERQRGNFPDRFSGHQFPNYSSELNVNALLLGDSALYLCASSSLAVFIDEQFFGPGTRLTVL.

Written as DNA, the CDR3 is TGTGCCAGCAGCTTAGGTGGGGGCCCCGAGACCCAGTACTTC. It translates to CASSLGGGPETQYF. The V and J genes are TRBV7-9 and TRBJ2-5; perhaps TRBD1 as D (6 bases). The CDR3 sequence is 14 residues long. Trimming left V 1 base short and J 5 bases short, with 11 bases between. Germline values: CDR1 SEHNR, CDR2 FQNEAQ (reference sequence).

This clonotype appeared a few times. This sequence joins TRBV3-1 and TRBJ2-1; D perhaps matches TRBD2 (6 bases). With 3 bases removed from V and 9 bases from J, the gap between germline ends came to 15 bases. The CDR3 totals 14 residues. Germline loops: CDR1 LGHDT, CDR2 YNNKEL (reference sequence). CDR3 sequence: CASSQAGYVGEQFF. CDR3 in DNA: TGTGCCAGCAGCCAGGCGGGGTACGTTGGTGAGCAGTTCTTC.

This CDR3 is CSARDLGGEQYF. For the CDR3, the DNA is TGCAGTGCTAGAGATCTGGGGGGCGAGCAGTACTTC. This rearrangement joins TRBV20-1 to TRBJ2-7; TRBD2 is a possible D gene (6 bases). The CDR3 totals 12 residues. Trimming took 0 bases from V and 6 from J, leaving 9 bases between them. Germline V gene lookup returns CDR1 DFQATT and CDR2 SNEGSKA (reference sequence).

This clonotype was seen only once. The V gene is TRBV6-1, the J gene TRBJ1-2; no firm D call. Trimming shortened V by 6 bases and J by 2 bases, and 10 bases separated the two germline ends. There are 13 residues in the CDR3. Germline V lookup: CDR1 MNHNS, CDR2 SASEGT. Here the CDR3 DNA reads TGTGCCAGCAGGGGGAAGCAGAACTATGGCTACACCTTC. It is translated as CASRGKQNYGYTF.

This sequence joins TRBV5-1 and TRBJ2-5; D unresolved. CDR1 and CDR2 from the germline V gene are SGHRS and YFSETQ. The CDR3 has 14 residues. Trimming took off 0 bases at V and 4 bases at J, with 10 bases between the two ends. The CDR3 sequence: CASSLEARAETQYF. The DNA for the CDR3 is TGCGCCAGCAGCTTGGAGGCAAGAGCAGAGACCCAGTACTTC. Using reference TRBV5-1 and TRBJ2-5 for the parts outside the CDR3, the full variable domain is KAGVTQTPRYLIKTRGQQVTLSCSPISGHRSVSWYQQTPGQGLQFLFEYFSETQRNKGNFPGRFSGRQFSNSRSEMNVSTLELGDSALYLCASSLEARAETQYFGPGTRLLVL.

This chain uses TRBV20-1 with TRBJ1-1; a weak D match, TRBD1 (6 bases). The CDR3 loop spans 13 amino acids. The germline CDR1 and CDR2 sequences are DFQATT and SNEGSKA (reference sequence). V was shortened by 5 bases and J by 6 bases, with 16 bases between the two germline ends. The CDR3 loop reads CSAGGGAAAEAFF. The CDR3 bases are TGCAGTGCTGGAGGGGGGGCGGCCGCTGAAGCTTTCTTT.

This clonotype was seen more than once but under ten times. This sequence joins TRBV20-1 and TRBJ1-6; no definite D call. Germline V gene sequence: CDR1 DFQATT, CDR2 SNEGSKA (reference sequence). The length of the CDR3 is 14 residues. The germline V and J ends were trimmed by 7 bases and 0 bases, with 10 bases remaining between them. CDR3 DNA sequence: TGCAGTGGGCTCGAGAGCTCCTATAATTCACCCCTCCACTTT. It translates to CSGLESSYNSPLHF.

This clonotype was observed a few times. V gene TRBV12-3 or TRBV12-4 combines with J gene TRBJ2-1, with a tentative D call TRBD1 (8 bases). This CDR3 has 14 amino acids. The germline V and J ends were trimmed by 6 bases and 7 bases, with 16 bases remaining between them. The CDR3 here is CASSPGQGGNEQFF. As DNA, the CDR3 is TGTGCCAGCAGCCCCGGACAGGGAGGGAATGAGCAGTTCTTC.

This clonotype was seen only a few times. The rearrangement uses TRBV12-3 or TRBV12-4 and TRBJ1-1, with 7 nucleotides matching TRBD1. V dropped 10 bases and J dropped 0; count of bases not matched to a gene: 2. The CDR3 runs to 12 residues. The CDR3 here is CATGQVNTEAFF. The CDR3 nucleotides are TGTGCCACCGGACAGGTGAACACTGAAGCTTTCTTT.

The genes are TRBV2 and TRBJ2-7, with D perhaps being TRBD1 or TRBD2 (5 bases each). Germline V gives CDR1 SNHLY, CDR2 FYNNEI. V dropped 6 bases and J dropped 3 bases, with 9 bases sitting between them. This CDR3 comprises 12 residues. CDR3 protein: CASRGDRYEQYF. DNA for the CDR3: TGTGCCAGCAGGGGGGACCGCTACGAGCAGTACTTC. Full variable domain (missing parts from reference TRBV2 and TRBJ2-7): EPEVTQTPSHQVTQMGQEVILRCVPISNHLYFYWYRQILGQKVEFLVSFYNNEISEKSEIFDDQFSVERPDGSNFTLKIRSTKLEDSAMYFCASRGDRYEQYFGPGTRLTVT.

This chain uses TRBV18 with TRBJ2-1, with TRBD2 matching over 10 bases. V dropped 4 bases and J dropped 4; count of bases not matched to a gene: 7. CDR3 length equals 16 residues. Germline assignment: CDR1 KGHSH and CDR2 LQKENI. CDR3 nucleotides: TGTGCCAGCTCACTATCTAGCGGGAGCACGTACAATGAGCAGTTCTTC. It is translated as CASSLSSGSTYNEQFF.

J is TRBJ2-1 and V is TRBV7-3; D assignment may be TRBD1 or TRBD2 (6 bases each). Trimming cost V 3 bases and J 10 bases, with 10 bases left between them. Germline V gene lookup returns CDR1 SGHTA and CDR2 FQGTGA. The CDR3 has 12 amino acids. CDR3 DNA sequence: TGTGCCAGCAGCTTGGGCGGGACAGAGCAGTTCTTC. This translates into CASSLGGTEQFF.

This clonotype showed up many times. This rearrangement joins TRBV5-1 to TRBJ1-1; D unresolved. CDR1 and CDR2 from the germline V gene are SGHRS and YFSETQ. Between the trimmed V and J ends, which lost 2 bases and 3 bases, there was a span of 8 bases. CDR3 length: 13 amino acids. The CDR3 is CASSFEAYTEAFF. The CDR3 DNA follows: TGCGCCAGCAGCTTCGAGGCCTACACTGAAGCTTTCTTT.

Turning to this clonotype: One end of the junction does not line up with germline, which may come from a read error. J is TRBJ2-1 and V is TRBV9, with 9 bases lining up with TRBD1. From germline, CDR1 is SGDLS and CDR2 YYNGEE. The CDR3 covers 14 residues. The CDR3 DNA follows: TGTGCCAGCAGTGCGTACCCAACCGGGACAGGGAAGCTCTTC. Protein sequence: CASSAYPTGTGKLF. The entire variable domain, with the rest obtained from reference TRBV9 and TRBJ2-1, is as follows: DSGVTQTPKHLITATGQRVTLRCSPRSGDLSVYWYQQSLDQGLQFLIQYYNGEERAKGNILERFSAQQFPDLHSELNLSSLELGDSALYFCASSAYPTGTGKLFGPGTRLTVL.

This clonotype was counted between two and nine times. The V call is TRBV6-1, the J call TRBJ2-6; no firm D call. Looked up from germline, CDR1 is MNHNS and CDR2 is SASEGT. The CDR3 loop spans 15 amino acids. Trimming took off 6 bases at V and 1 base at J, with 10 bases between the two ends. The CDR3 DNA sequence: TGTGCCAGCAGCCTAATACGTTCTGGGGCCAACGTCCTGACTTTC. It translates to CASSLIRSGANVLTF.

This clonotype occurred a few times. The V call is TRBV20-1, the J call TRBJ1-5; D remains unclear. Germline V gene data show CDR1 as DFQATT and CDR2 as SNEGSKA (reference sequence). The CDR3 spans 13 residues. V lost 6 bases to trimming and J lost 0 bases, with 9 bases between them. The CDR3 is CSAWAHSNQPQHF. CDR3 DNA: TGCAGTGCCTGGGCCCATAGCAATCAGCCCCAGCATTTT.

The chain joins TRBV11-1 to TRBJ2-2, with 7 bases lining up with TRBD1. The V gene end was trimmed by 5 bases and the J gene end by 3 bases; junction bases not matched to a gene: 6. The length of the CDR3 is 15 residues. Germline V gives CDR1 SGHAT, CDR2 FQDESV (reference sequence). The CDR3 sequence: CASSLTGWDTGELFF. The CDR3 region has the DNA TGTGCCAGCAGCCTGACAGGGTGGGACACCGGGGAGCTGTTTTTT.

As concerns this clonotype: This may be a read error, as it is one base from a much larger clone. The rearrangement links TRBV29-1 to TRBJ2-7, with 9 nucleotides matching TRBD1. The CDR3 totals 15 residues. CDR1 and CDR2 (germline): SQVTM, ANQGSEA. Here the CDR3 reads CSVEVGQGPSYKQYF. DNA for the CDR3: TGCAGCGTTGAGGTGGGACAGGGCCCGTCCTACAAGCAGTACTTC.

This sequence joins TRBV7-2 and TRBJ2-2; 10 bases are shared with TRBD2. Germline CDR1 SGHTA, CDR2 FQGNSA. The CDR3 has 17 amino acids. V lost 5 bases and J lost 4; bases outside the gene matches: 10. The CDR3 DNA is TGTGCCAGCAGCCCGTCCCCATCTAGCGGGAGCACCGGGGAGCTGTTTTTT. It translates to CASSPSPSSGSTGELFF.

For the CDR3, the DNA is TGTGCCAGCAGGGCTAGCGGGAGTATCTACAATGAGCAGTTCTTC. It codes for CASRASGSIYNEQFF. The genes are TRBV12-3 or TRBV12-4 and TRBJ2-1, with TRBD2 matching 10 bases. Losses at the gene ends were 6 bases for V and 3 bases for J; bases not matched to a gene: 5. CDR3 length: 15 amino acids.

The CDR3 bases are TGTGCCAGCAGCTGGAGTTGGAGGGAGGGCAGTGATACGCAGTATTTT. Translation gives CASSWSWREGSDTQYF. J is TRBJ2-3 and V is TRBV7-2; 7 bases are shared with TRBD2. The length of the CDR3 is 16 residues. With 4 bases clipped from V and 6 bases from J, the junction kept 13 bases outside the gene matches. The germline V gene has CDR1 SGHTA and CDR2 FQGNSA.